The 16 T cell receptor beta chains reported below all come from one sample, sequenced in a study of blood T cell repertoires in COVID-19. Some clones are missing from TCRdb's copy, which holds only in-frame ones; the method was immunoSEQ multiplex PCR. The table shows some 100,000 clones, with around nine tenths occurring only once. The sample consisted of peripheral blood. The receptors here all came from a man aged 50 to 59 with acute or convalescent COVID-19.

V usage is TRBV10-2 and J usage is TRBJ1-2; D is perhaps TRBD1 (6 bases). This CDR3 has 13 amino acids. V was pared by 0 bases and J by 8 bases, with 10 bases between. Looked up from germline, CDR1 is WSHSY and CDR2 is SAAADI. The CDR3 coding sequence is TGCGCCAGCAGTGAGTCCTACAGGGACGGCTACACCTTC. Its translation: CASSESYRDGYTF.

The rearrangement links TRBV2 to TRBJ1-3, with D uncertain. The germline V and J ends were trimmed by 7 bases and 4 bases, with 17 bases remaining between them. This CDR3 region has 15 residues. CDR1 SNHLY and CDR2 FYNNEI come from the germline V gene. CDR3 protein: CASTESGSAGNTIYF. CDR3 DNA sequence: TGTGCCAGCACCGAGTCGGGGTCGGCGGGAAACACCATATATTTT.

There are a few counts of this clone. This chain joins TRBV5-1 and TRBJ1-2; tentatively, D is TRBD1 (6 bases). This CDR3 is built from 16 residues. Trimming shortened V by 1 base and J by 4 bases, and 17 bases separated the two germline ends. From germline, CDR1 is SGHRS and CDR2 YFSETQ. This CDR3 reads CASSLNWDTQGYGYTF. CDR3 DNA: TGCGCCAGCAGCTTGAATTGGGACACTCAAGGCTATGGCTACACCTTC.

The chain links TRBV24-1 to TRBJ2-1; 11 bases match TRBD1. The CDR3 covers 17 residues. Germline CDR1 is KGHDR and CDR2 is SFDVKD. V lost 3 bases to trimming and J lost 6 bases; unmatched junction nucleotides: 9. CDR3: CATSDTTGTGGLNEQFF. As DNA, the CDR3 is TGTGCCACCAGTGATACTACCGGGACAGGGGGGCTCAATGAGCAGTTCTTC.

The chain uses TRBV7-9 and TRBJ2-5, with TRBD1 matching over 9 bases. The CDR3 covers 14 residues. Trimming took 6 bases from V and 4 from J; bases not matched to a gene: 6. Germline lookup yields CDR1 SEHNR and CDR2 FQNEAQ (reference sequence). CDR3 sequence: CASSSGTGRETQYF. The CDR3 DNA sequence: TGTGCCAGCAGTTCAGGGACAGGGAGAGAGACCCAGTACTTC.

V usage is TRBV19 and J usage is TRBJ2-3, with TRBD2 identical over 8 bases. The V gene's germline CDR1 is LNHDA and CDR2 SQIVND (reference sequence). V gave up 5 bases and J gave up 4 bases; unmatched junction bases: 11. The CDR3 totals 16 residues. CDR3 sequence: CASSWWGAGVPDTQYF. CDR3 coding DNA: TGTGCCAGTAGTTGGTGGGGAGCGGGAGTACCAGATACGCAGTATTTT. The entire variable domain, with the rest obtained from reference TRBV19 and TRBJ2-3, is as follows: DGGITQSPKYLFRKEGQNVTLSCEQNLNHDAMYWYRQDPGQGLRLIYYSQIVNDFQKGDIAEGYSVSREKKESFPLTVTSAQKNPTAFYLCASSWWGAGVPDTQYFGPGTRLTVL.

The chain recombines TRBV20-1 with TRBJ2-7; maybe TRBD1 (6 bases). The germline CDR1 and CDR2 sequences are DFQATT and SNEGSKA (reference sequence). The CDR3 covers 11 residues. Here the CDR3 reads CMGQGNYEQYF. As DNA, the CDR3 is TGCATGGGGCAGGGGAACTACGAGCAGTACTTC.

The chain uses TRBV7-3 and TRBJ1-2, with 11 bases aligning to TRBD1. CDR1 and CDR2 (germline): SGHTA, FQGTGA. The CDR3 spans 14 residues. V was clipped by 5 bases and J by 8 bases; unmatched bases: 7. CDR3 protein: CASSRTGGARGYTF. The CDR3 DNA sequence: TGTGCCAGCAGCCGGACAGGGGGCGCGAGGGGCTACACCTTC.

The chain links TRBV29-1 to TRBJ2-5, with D maybe TRBD1 (6 bases). Trimming removed 3 bases at V and 2 bases at J, with 13 bases between. CDR1 is SQVTM and CDR2 is ANQGSEA in the germline V gene. The CDR3 has 14 amino acids. CDR3 amino acids: CSVDKTGSQETQYF. The CDR3 DNA sequence: TGCAGCGTTGACAAGACAGGTTCGCAAGAGACCCAGTACTTC.

The chain recombines TRBV5-1 with TRBJ2-2; TRBD2 aligns across 12 bases. The CDR3 covers 19 residues. The germline V gene encodes CDR1 SGHRS and CDR2 YFSETQ. Germline trimming cut 4 bases from V and 5 bases from J; bases unmatched to any gene: 15. As DNA, the CDR3 is TGCGCCAGCAGCCCGGCTTCCAGACTAGCGGGAGCCGTGACCGGGGAGCTGTTTTTT. Protein: CASSPASRLAGAVTGELFF.

The genes are TRBV4-1 and TRBJ2-7, with TRBD2 identical over 7 bases. The germline V gene has CDR1 MGHRA and CDR2 YSYEKL. J was trimmed by 4 bases and V by 3 bases; bases with no gene match: 9. The CDR3 consists of 15 residues. In DNA, the CDR3 is TGCGCCAGCAGCCACCCCGGGTCTAGCGGTTACGAGCAGTACTTC. It yields the protein CASSHPGSSGYEQYF.

The chain has TRBV5-1 and TRBJ2-7, with 7 bases fitting TRBD2. Trimming at V came to 4 bases and at J to 4 bases, leaving 11 bases not matched to a gene. This CDR3 has 15 amino acids. Germline V gives CDR1 SGHRS, CDR2 YFSETQ. The CDR3 coding sequence is TGCGCCAGCAGCCCCGTTCTAGGGGAGGGATACGAGCAGTACTTC. Protein: CASSPVLGEGYEQYF.

This clone was recorded once. The gene calls are TRBV9 and TRBJ1-3, with no clear D. This CDR3 has 15 amino acids. V was shortened by 3 bases and J by 8 bases, with 18 bases between the two germline ends. The germline V gene encodes CDR1 SGDLS and CDR2 YYNGEE. The CDR3 DNA follows: TGTGCCAGCAGCGCCCCCTCGGGAATGAGAGACACCATATATTTT. Its protein product is CASSAPSGMRDTIYF.

The chain uses TRBV10-2 and TRBJ2-2, with TRBD2 matching over 12 bases. CDR1 WSHSY and CDR2 SAAADI come from the germline V gene. V lost 5 bases and J lost 0; bases outside the gene matches: 10. CDR3 length: 19 amino acids. This CDR3 reads CASSLADWTSGTNTGELFF. The CDR3 nucleotides read TGCGCCAGCAGTCTTGCGGACTGGACTAGCGGGACGAACACCGGGGAGCTGTTTTTT.

The rearrangement links TRBV18 to TRBJ2-5; perhaps TRBD1 as D (5 bases). With 4 bases removed from V and 0 bases from J, the gap between germline ends came to 6 bases. The CDR3 totals 13 residues. The germline V gene encodes CDR1 KGHSH and CDR2 LQKENI. The CDR3 region is CASSQGNQETQYF. The CDR3 coding sequence is TGTGCCAGCTCACAGGGGAACCAAGAGACCCAGTACTTC.

The chain links TRBV24-1 to TRBJ2-1, with TRBD2 matching over 14 bases. From germline, CDR1 is KGHDR and CDR2 SFDVKD. The CDR3 spans 15 residues. V trimming: 9 bases; J trimming: 6 bases; junction bases outside the gene matches: 6. CDR3: CATRPGTSGSNEQFF. CDR3 nucleotide sequence: TGTGCCACCCGCCCCGGGACTAGCGGGAGCAATGAGCAGTTCTTC.